The entry below gives a single T cell receptor beta chain sequence along with its context. Its antigen is currently unknown. These data originate in a study of vaccination effects on CD4 cells after COVID-19. The study's findings and limits: In the late period after vaccination, infection- and vaccine-induced clones contracted markedly.

Generated by immunoSEQ multiplex PCR, the TCRdb table keeps only in-frame clones and is missing some. The data contain around 30,000 clones, around 80% of them seen just once; the ten biggest clones take up 5.8%. Trimming pared 5 bases from V and 8 bases from J, leaving 18 bases between. The CDR3 sequence is 14 residues long. Germline V gives CDR1 LNHDA, CDR2 SQIVND (reference sequence). Viral peptide pools were used in the ViraFEST assay to expand antigen-specific CD4+ T cells, and sequencing came afterward. Culture lasted around eleven days before CD4+ T cell isolation. Participants completed two doses of the BNT162b2 or mRNA-1273 vaccine. A half-medium replacement with IL-2 medium was carried out on days 3 and 7.

The sequencing here drew on CD4+ T cells from PBMCs cultured with SARS-CoV-2 spike peptides, taken after COVID-19 vaccination. This sequence was found in a human donor who received a COVID-19 vaccine. Some clones in this sample may be carry-over from other donors' samples. The chain is built from TRBV19 and TRBJ1-2; D is perhaps TRBD1 (5 bases). The CDR3: CASSSARDGKGYTF. CDR3 coding DNA: TGTGCCAGTAGTTCCGCCCGGGACGGCAAAGGCTACACCTTC. The full variable domain, its missing parts supplied by reference TRBV19 and TRBJ1-2, is DGGITQSPKYLFRKEGQNVTLSCEQNLNHDAMYWYRQDPGQGLRLIYYSQIVNDFQKGDIAEGYSVSREKKESFPLTVTSAQKNPTAFYLCASSSARDGKGYTFGSGTRLTVV.